What follows describes a single TCR beta chain. The antigen is undetermined. This entry belongs to a study of cytomegalovirus exposure and HLA in healthy donors. Unrecorded immune exposures were likely, despite nominal health at sampling. The V and J ends lost 0 bases and 0 bases, in that order; junction bases with no gene match: 5. The CDR3 loop spans 16 amino acids. Germline V lookup: CDR1 SGDLS, CDR2 YYNGEE. Study-level findings and limits: Later genetic work tied a missense DCLRE1C variant to beta-chain V and J trimming. With high specificity and sensitivity, the classifier reportedly diagnosed cytomegalovirus status.

Primers included in the PCR were 60 Vbeta and 13 Jbeta primers. TCRdb's table, derived via immunoSEQ multiplex PCR, lists solely in-frame clones and lacks some. The sample lists some 120,000 clones, about 70% occurring once. Source material: PBMCs. This TCR was recovered from a woman between 25 and 40 years old in good health and CMV-seronegative. The chain joins TRBV9 to TRBJ2-7, with TRBD2 matching 8 bases. The CDR3 DNA sequence: TGTGCCAGCAGCGTAGCCATAGCGGGGCCCTCCTACGAGCAGTACTTC. Translated, it gives CASSVAIAGPSYEQYF.